What follows are 15 T cell receptor beta chains derived from one specimen sequenced in a study of blood T cell repertoires in COVID-19. Assay: immunoSEQ multiplex PCR; the TCRdb copy retains only in-frame clones and omits some. Seen here are around 100,000 clones, around four fifths observed once, and the top ten hold approximately 7.9%. Sequenced: peripheral blood. The receptors were gathered from a man between 65 and 85 years old with acute or convalescent COVID-19.

The J gene is TRBJ1-4, the V gene TRBV18; the match to TRBD1 covers 7 bases. V shed 2 bases, J shed 7 bases, and the junction held 7 bases outside the gene matches. The CDR3 contains 15 residues. Per germline, CDR1 KGHSH and CDR2 LQKENI. The CDR3: CASSPIVKGAEKLFF. Here the CDR3 DNA reads TGTGCCAGCTCACCAATCGTTAAGGGGGCTGAAAAACTGTTTTTT.

This chain uses TRBV6-5 with TRBJ1-1; maybe TRBD1 (5 bases). Looked up from germline, CDR1 is MNHEY and CDR2 is SVGAGI. V gave up 4 bases and J gave up 1 base, with 10 bases separating them. The length of the CDR3 is 14 residues. Here the CDR3 DNA reads TGTGCCAGCAGTTCGACCACAGGGAACACTGAAGCTTTCTTT. It translates to CASSSTTGNTEAFF.

Comments on this clone: A read error may account for a junction end that differs from germline. The chain employs TRBV7-7 and TRBJ1-3; the match to TRBD1 covers 8 bases. Germline V CDR1 and CDR2: SSHAT, FNYEAQ (reference sequence). This CDR3 contains 15 residues. For the CDR3, the DNA is TGTGCTAGCAGCCAAGGACAGGGCCCTGGAAACACCATATATTTT. This sequence encodes CASSQGQGPGNTIYF.

This chain joins TRBV5-1 and TRBJ1-2; D is unresolved. The V gene's germline CDR1 is SGHRS and CDR2 YFSETQ. The CDR3 spans 15 residues. Trimming removed 0 bases at V and 5 bases at J, with 14 bases between. The CDR3 sequence: CASSLAPEGGYGYTF. Written as DNA, the CDR3 is TGCGCCAGCAGCTTGGCTCCAGAGGGAGGGTATGGCTACACCTTC.

The rearrangement joins TRBV28 to TRBJ1-1; TRBD1 matches 12 bases. Germline V lookup: CDR1 MDHEN, CDR2 SYDVKM. Unmatched junction bases numbered 7, after V lost 5 bases and J lost 0 bases. The CDR3 sequence is 17 residues long. The CDR3 here is CASSPGGTGGLNTEAFF. The CDR3 nucleotides read TGTGCCAGCAGTCCAGGGGGGACAGGGGGCTTGAACACTGAAGCTTTCTTT.

This chain uses TRBV6-5 with TRBJ2-3, with 9 bases fitting TRBD2. The J segment lost 1 base and the V segment lost 2 bases, leaving 4 bases of the junction unmatched. This CDR3 comprises 16 residues. The germline V gene has CDR1 MNHEY and CDR2 SVGAGI. The CDR3 nucleotides are TGTGCCAGCAGTTACGGGAGCGGGGGGCGCACAGATACGCAGTATTTT. Its translation is CASSYGSGGRTDTQYF.

The chain joins TRBV5-1 to TRBJ1-1, with D perhaps matching TRBD1 (5 bases). The V end lost 2 bases, the J end lost 1 base, and 9 bases lay between the germline ends. The CDR3 runs to 14 residues. From germline, CDR1 is SGHRS and CDR2 YFSETQ. The CDR3 protein is CASSFAGTNTEAFF. CDR3 nucleotide sequence: TGCGCCAGCAGCTTTGCGGGGACGAACACTGAAGCTTTCTTT.

This clone was detected a few times. The gene calls are TRBV11-3 and TRBJ1-3; D is perhaps TRBD1 (5 bases). This CDR3 has 13 amino acids. Germline assignment: CDR1 SGHNT and CDR2 YENEEA. V was cut by 9 bases and J by 0 bases, with 9 bases left in between. The CDR3 protein is CARRQSSGNTIYF. The DNA for the CDR3 is TGTGCCAGGAGACAGAGCTCTGGAAACACCATATATTTT. Complete variable domain (other parts from reference TRBV11-3 and TRBJ1-3): EAGVVQSPRYKIIEKKQPVAFWCNPISGHNTLYWYLQNLGQGPELLIRYENEEAVDDSQLPKDRFSAERLKGVDSTLKIQPAELGDSAVYLCARRQSSGNTIYFGEGSWLTVV.

This clone has just one count. This sequence joins TRBV2 and TRBJ2-2; TRBD1 matches 7 bases. The germline gives CDR1 SNHLY, CDR2 FYNNEI. The CDR3 loop spans 13 amino acids. The V gene end was trimmed by 6 bases and the J gene end by 5 bases; junction bases not matched to a gene: 3. DNA for the CDR3: TGTGCCAGCAGCTTCAGGGGGACCGGGGAGCTGTTTTTT. Translation: CASSFRGTGELFF.

The CDR3 nucleotides read TGTGCCAGCTCACCGAATAGCGGGAGTGGCAAAAACATTCAGTACTTC. Protein product: CASSPNSGSGKNIQYF. The genes are TRBV18 and TRBJ2-4, with 9 bases aligning to TRBD2. Trimming cost V 3 bases and J 3 bases; bases outside gene matches: 6. The CDR3 contains 16 residues. The V gene's germline CDR1 is KGHSH and CDR2 LQKENI. Filled out from reference TRBV18 and TRBJ2-4, the complete variable domain reads NAGVMQNPRHLVRRRGQEARLRCSPMKGHSHVYWYRQLPEEGLKFMVYLQKENIIDESGMPKERFSAEFPKEGPSILRIQQVVRGDSAAYFCASSPNSGSGKNIQYFGAGTRLSVL.

This sequence joins TRBV27 and TRBJ2-3, with 7 bases matching TRBD1. This CDR3 is built from 13 residues. The V and J ends lost 4 bases and 4 bases, in that order; junction bases with no gene match: 2. CDR1 is MNHEY, CDR2 SMNVEV, per germline (reference sequence). CDR3 region: CASSSDRADTQYF. CDR3 sequence (DNA): TGTGCCAGCAGTTCCGACAGGGCAGATACGCAGTATTTT.

This clone appeared once. The chain joins TRBV11-1 to TRBJ2-2; no reliable D call. The CDR3 has 15 amino acids. Germline CDR1 and CDR2: SGHAT and FQDESV (reference sequence). V lost 1 base and J lost 3, with 9 bases in between. CDR3 protein: CASSLGQTYTGELFF. CDR3 DNA: TGTGCCAGCAGCTTAGGGCAGACTTACACCGGGGAGCTGTTTTTT.

V usage is TRBV3-1 (or the pseudogene TRBV3-2) and J usage is TRBJ1-2; TRBD1 is a possible D gene (5 bases). Looked up from germline, CDR1 is LGHDT and CDR2 is YNNKEL (reference sequence). Trimming cost V 2 bases and J 10 bases, with 20 bases left between them. This CDR3 has 15 residues. The CDR3 bases are TGTGCCAGCAGCCAATCCGGGGGTGGAGGATACTACTACACCTTC. This codes for CASSQSGGGGYYYTF.

The chain joins TRBV24-1 to TRBJ1-2; 8 positions agree with TRBD1. From germline, CDR1 is KGHDR and CDR2 SFDVKD. The CDR3 is 14 amino acids. With 4 bases clipped from V and 4 bases from J, the junction kept 4 bases outside the gene matches. CDR3 in DNA: TGTGCCACCAGTGACCCGGGACAGGTCTATGGCTACACCTTC. This encodes CATSDPGQVYGYTF.

This chain connects TRBV30 to TRBJ1-5; D gene ambiguous. Trimming cost V 2 bases and J 6 bases, with 8 bases left between them. Germline CDR1 is GTSNPN and CDR2 is SVGIG (reference sequence). The CDR3 consists of 12 residues. This chain's CDR3 is CAWSPGTQPQHF. For the CDR3, the DNA is TGTGCCTGGAGTCCGGGTACTCAGCCCCAGCATTTT.